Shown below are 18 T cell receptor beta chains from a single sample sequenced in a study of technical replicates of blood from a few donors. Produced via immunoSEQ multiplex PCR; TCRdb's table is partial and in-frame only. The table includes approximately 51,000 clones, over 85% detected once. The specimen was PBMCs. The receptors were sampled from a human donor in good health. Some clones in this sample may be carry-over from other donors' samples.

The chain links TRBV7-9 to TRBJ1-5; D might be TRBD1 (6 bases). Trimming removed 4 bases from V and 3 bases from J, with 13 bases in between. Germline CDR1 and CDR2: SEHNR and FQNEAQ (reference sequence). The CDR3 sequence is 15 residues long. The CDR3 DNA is TGTGCCAGCAGCTCATCGGACAGTACCAATCAGCCCCAGCATTTT. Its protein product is CASSSSDSTNQPQHF.

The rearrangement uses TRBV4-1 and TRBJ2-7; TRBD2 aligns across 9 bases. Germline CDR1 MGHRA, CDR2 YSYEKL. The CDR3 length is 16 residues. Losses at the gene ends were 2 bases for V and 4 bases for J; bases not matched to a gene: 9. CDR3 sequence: CASSQFIAGAKYEQYF. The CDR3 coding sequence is TGCGCCAGCAGCCAATTTATAGCGGGGGCGAAGTACGAGCAGTACTTC.

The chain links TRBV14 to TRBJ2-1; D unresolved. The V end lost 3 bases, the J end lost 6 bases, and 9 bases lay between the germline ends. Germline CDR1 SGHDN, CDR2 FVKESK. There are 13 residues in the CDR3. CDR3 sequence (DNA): TGTGCCAGCAGCCAGCAGTTCTCCAATGAGCAGTTCTTC. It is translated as CASSQQFSNEQFF.

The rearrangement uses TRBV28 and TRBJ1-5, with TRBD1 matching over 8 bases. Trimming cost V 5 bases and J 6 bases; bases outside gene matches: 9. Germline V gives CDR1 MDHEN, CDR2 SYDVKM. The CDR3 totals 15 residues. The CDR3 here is CASSRPTGVVQPQHF. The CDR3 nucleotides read TGTGCCAGCAGTCGCCCGACAGGGGTTGTTCAGCCCCAGCATTTT.

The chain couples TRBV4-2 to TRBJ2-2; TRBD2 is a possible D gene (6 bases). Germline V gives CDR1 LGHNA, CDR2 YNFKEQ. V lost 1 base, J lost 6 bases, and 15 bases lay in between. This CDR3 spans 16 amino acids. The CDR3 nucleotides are TGTGCCAGCAGCCAAGTGGGGACTGCTTCCCCCGGGGAGCTGTTTTTT. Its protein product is CASSQVGTASPGELFF.

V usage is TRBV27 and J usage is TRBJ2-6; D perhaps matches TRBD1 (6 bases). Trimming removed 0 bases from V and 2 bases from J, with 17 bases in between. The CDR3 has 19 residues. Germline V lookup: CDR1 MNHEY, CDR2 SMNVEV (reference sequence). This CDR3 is CASSLSINREIAGANVLTF. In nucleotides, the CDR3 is TGTGCCAGCAGTTTATCGATTAACAGGGAGATAGCTGGGGCCAACGTCCTGACTTTC.

DNA of the CDR3: TGTGCCATCAGGACCGAGGCCTATGGCTACACCTTC. The encoded protein is CAIRTEAYGYTF. The chain couples TRBV10-3 to TRBJ1-2, with D uncertain. Per the germline V gene, CDR1 is ENHRY and CDR2 is SYGVKD. The CDR3 has 12 residues. V dropped 6 bases and J dropped 4 bases, with 9 bases sitting between them.

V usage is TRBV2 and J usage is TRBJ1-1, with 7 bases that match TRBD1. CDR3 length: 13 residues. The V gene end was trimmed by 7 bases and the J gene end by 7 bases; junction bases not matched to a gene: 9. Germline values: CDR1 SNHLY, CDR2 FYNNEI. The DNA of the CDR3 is TGTGCCAGCAATCGACAAGACAGGGTTGAAGCTTTCTTT. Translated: CASNRQDRVEAFF.

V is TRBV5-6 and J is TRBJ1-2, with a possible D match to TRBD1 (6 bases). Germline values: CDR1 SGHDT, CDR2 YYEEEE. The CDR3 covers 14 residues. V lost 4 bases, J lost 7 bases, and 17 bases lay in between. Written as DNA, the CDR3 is TGTGCCAGCAGCCGTGGGGCAGGGGCTCGTGGCTACACCTTC. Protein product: CASSRGAGARGYTF.

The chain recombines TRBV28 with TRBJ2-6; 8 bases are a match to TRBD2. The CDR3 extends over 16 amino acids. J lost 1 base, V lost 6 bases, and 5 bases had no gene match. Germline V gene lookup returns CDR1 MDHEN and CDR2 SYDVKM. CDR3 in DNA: TGTGCCAGCAGGGAATCGGGGGGGTCTGGGGCCAACGTCCTGACTTTC. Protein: CASRESGGSGANVLTF.

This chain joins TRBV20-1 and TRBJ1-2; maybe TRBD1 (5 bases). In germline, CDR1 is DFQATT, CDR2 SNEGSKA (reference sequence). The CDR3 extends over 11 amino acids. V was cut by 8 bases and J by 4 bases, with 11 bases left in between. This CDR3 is CSFGGVYGYTF. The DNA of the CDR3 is TGCAGTTTCGGGGGGGTCTATGGCTACACCTTC.

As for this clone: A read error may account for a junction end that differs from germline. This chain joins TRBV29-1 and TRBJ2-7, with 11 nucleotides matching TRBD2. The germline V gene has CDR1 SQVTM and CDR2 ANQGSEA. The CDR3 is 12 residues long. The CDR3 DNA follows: TGCAGCGTTGGTTTAGCGGGGGGGCGGGAAGACTTC. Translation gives CSVGLAGGREDF.

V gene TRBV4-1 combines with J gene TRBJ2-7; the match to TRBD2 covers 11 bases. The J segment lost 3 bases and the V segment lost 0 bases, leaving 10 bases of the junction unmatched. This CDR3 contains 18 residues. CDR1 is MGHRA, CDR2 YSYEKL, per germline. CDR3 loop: CASSQDLFGLAGGYEQYF. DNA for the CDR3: TGCGCCAGCAGCCAAGATCTTTTCGGGCTAGCGGGGGGCTACGAGCAGTACTTC.

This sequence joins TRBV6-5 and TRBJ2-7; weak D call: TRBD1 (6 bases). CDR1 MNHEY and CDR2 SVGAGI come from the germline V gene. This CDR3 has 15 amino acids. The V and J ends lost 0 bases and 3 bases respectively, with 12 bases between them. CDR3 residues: CASSYSSTGFYEQYF. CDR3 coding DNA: TGTGCCAGCAGTTACTCTTCGACAGGCTTCTACGAGCAGTACTTC.

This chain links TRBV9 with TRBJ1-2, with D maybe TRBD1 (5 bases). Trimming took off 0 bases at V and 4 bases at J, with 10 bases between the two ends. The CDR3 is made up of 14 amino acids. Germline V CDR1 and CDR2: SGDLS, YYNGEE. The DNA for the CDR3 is TGTGCCAGCAGCGTAGGCGGGACTTCCTATGGCTACACCTTC. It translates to CASSVGGTSYGYTF.

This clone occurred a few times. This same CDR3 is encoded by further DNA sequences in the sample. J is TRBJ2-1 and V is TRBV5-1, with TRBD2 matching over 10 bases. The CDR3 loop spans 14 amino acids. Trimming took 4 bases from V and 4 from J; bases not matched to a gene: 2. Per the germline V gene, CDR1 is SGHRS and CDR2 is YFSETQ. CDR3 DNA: TGCGCCAGCAGCCCAGCGGGGGGGTACAATGAGCAGTTCTTC. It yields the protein CASSPAGGYNEQFF.

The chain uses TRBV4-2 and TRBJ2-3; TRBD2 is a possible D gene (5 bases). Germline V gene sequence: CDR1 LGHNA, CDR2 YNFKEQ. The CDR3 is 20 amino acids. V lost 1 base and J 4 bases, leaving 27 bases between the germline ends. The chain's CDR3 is CASSQAAEGVGRRGADTQYF. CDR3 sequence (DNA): TGTGCCAGCAGCCAAGCGGCCGAGGGAGTCGGTAGACGTGGCGCAGATACGCAGTATTTT.

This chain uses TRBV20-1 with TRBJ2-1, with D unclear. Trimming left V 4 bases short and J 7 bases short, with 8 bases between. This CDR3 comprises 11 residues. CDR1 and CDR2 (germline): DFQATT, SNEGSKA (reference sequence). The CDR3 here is CSATKRNEQFF. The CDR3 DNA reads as TGCAGTGCTACCAAGAGGAATGAGCAGTTCTTC.